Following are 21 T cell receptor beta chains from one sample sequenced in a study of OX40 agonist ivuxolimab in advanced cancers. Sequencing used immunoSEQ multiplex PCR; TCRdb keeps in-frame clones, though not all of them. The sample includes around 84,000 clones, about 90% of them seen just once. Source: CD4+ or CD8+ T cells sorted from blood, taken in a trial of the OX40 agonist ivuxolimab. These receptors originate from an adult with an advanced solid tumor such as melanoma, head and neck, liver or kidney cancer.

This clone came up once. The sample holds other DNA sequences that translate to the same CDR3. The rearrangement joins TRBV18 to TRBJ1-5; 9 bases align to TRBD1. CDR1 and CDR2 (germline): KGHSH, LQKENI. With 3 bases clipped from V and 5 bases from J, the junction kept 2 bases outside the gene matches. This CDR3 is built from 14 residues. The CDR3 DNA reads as TGTGCCAGCTCACCGGGACAGGGATATCAGCCCCAGCATTTT. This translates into CASSPGQGYQPQHF.

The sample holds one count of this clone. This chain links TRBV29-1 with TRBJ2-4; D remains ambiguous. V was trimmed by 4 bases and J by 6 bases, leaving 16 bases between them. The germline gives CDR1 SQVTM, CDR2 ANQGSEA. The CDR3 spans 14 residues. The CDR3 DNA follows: TGCAGCGTTGGCGACACCCTCACCGGAAACATTCAGTACTTC. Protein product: CSVGDTLTGNIQYF.

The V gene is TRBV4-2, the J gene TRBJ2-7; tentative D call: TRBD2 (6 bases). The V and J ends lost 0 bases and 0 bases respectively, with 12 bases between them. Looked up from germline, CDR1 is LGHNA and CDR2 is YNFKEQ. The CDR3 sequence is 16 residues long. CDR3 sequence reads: CASSQDRRERSYEQYF. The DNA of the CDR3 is TGTGCCAGCAGCCAAGATAGGAGGGAACGCTCCTACGAGCAGTACTTC.

The CDR3 region is CASSASNRGPPYEQYF. In DNA form, the CDR3 reads TGTGCCAGTAGTGCCTCAAACAGGGGTCCCCCCTACGAGCAGTACTTC. The chain uses TRBV19 and TRBJ2-7, with TRBD1 matching over 7 bases. CDR1 LNHDA and CDR2 SQIVND come from the germline V gene (reference sequence). After removal of 5 bases from V and 2 bases from J, the junction contained 12 bases not matched to a gene. The CDR3 runs to 16 residues.

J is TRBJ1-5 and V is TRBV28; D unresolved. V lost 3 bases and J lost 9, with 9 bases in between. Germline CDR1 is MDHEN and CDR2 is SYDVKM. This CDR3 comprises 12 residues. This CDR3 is CASSLVRGPQHF. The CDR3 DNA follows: TGTGCCAGCAGTTTGGTCCGAGGGCCCCAGCATTTT. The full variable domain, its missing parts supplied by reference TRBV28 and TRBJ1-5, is DVKVTQSSRYLVKRTGEKVFLECVQDMDHENMFWYRQDPGLGLRLIYFSYDVKMKEKGDIPEGYSVSREKKERFSLILESASTNQTSMYLCASSLVRGPQHFGDGTRLSIL.

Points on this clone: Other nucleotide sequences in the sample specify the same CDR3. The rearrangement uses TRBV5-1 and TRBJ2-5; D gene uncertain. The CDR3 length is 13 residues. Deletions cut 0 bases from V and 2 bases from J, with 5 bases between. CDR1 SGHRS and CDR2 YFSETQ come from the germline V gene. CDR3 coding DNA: TGCGCCAGCAGCTTGGGGTCACAAGAGACCCAGTACTTC. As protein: CASSLGSQETQYF.

As DNA, the CDR3 is TGTGCCAGTAGTATACCGGGAATGGGAGGAGGACAGCCCCAGCATTTT. Its translation is CASSIPGMGGGQPQHF. This chain connects TRBV19 to TRBJ1-5; the D is unclear. CDR3 length equals 16 residues. From germline, CDR1 is LNHDA and CDR2 SQIVND (reference sequence). V dropped 2 bases and J dropped 7 bases, with 18 bases sitting between them.

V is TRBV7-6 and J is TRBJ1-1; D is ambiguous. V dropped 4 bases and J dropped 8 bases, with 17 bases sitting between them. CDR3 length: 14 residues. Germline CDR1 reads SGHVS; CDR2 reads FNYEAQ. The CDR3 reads CASSSTETDTEAFF. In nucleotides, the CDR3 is TGTGCCAGCAGCTCGACCGAGACGGATACCGAAGCTTTCTTT.

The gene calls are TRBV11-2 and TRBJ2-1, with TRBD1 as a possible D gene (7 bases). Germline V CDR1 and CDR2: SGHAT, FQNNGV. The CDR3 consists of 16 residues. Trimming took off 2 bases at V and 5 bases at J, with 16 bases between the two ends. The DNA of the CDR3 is TGTGCCAGCAGCTTAACAGGAGGGGGCCCTCACAATGAGCAGTTCTTC. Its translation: CASSLTGGGPHNEQFF. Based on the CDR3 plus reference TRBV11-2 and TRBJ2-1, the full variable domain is EAGVAQSPRYKIIEKRQSVAFWCNPISGHATLYWYQQILGQGPKLLIQFQNNGVVDDSQLPKDRFSAERLKGVDSTLKIQPAKLEDSAVYLCASSLTGGGPHNEQFFGPGTRLTVL.

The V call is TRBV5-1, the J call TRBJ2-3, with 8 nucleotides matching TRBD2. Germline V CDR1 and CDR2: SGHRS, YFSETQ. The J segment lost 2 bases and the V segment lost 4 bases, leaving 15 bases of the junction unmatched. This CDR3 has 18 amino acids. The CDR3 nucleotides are TGCGCCAGCAGCCCTGGGGGAGCGGGAGTTACCTTCACAGATACGCAGTATTTT. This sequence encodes CASSPGGAGVTFTDTQYF.

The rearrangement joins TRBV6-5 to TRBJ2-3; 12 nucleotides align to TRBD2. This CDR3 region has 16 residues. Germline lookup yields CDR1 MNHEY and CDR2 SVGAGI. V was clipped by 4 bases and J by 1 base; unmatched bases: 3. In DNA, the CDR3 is TGTGCCAGCAGTTCTAGCGGGGGGGCCGGCACAGATACGCAGTATTTT. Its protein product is CASSSSGGAGTDTQYF.

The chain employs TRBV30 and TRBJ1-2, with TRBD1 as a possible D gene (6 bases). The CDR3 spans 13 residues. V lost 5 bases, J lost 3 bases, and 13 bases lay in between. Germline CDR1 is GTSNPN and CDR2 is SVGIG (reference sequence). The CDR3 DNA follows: TGTGCCTGGTCCAAGCGGACAGACTATGGCTACACCTTC. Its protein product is CAWSKRTDYGYTF.

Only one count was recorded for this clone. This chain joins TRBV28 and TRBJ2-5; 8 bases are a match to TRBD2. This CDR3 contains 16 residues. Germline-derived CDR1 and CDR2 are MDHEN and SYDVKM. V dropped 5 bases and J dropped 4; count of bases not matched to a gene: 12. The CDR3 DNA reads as TGTGCCAGCAGTCCCCGGATTAGCGGGGTGATAGAGACCCAGTACTTC. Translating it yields CASSPRISGVIETQYF.

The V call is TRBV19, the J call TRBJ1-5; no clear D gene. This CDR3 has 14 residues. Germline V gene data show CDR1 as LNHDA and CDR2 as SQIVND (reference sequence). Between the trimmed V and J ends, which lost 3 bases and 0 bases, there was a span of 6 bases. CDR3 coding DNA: TGTGCCAGTAGTATTTATGATAGCAATCAGCCCCAGCATTTT. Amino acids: CASSIYDSNQPQHF.

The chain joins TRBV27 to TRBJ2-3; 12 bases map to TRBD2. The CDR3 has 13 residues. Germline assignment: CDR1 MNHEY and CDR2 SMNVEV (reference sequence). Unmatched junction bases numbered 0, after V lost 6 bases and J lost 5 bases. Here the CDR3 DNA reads TGTGCCAGCAGACTAGCGGGAGGAGATACGCAGTATTTT. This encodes CASRLAGGDTQYF.

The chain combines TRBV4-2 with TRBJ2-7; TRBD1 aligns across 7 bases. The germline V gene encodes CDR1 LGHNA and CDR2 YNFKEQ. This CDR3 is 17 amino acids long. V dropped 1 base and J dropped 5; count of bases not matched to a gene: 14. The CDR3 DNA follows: TGTGCCAGCAGCCAAGGCCCGGTCGGGACAGTCTACGACGAGCAGTACTTC. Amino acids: CASSQGPVGTVYDEQYF.

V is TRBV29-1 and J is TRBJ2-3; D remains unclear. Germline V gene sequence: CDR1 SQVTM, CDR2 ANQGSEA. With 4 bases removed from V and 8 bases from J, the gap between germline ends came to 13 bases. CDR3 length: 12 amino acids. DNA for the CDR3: TGCAGCGTTGGGTACGCCGCAGCTACGCAGTATTTT. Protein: CSVGYAAATQYF.

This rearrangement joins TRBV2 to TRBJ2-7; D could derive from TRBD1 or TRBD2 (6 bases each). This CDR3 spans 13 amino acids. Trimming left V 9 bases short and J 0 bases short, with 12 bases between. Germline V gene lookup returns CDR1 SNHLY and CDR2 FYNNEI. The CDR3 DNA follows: TGTGCCAGGAGGGGGGAAAGCTCCTACGAGCAGTACTTC. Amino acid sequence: CARRGESSYEQYF.

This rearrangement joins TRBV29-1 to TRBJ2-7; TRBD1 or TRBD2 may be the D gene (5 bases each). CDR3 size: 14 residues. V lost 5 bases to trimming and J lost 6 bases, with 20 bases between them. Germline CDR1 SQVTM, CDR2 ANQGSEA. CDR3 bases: TGCAGCGTTTTGGTCAGAGGGGCGGAAGGCGAGCAGTACTTC. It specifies CSVLVRGAEGEQYF.

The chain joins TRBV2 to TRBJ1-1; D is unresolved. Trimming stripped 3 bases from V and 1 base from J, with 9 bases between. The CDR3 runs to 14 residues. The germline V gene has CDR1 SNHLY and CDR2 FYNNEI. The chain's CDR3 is CASSELRSNTEAFF. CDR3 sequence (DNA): TGTGCCAGCAGTGAGCTTAGGTCGAACACTGAAGCTTTCTTT.

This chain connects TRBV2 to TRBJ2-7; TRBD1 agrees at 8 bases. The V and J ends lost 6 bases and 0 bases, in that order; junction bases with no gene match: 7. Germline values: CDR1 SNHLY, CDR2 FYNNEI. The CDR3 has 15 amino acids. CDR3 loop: CASSRQGRSSYEQYF. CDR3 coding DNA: TGTGCCAGCAGCCGACAGGGGAGAAGCTCCTACGAGCAGTACTTC.